This T cell receptor (beta chain) was sequenced in a study of vaccination and CD4 T cells after COVID-19. Study-wide background: Nasal swab PCR detected SARS-CoV-2 in convalescent patients; nine had mild disease, one severe. General study points: Convalescent patients had 304 of 307 vaccine-specific clones showing spike mono-reactivity.

With the Oncomine TCR Beta short-read assay, DNA from cultured CD4+ T cells was sequenced. TCRdb analysed the PCR reads with MiXCR anew, one entry per CDR3 protein. This sample has about 15,000 distinct CDR3 sequences, with 30% found just once. This clonotype occurred a few times. Its antigen is currently unknown. Treatment denoted: approximately nine-day PBMC culture with coronavirus spike peptide pools or control peptides (ViraFEST assay). ViraFEST relied on peptide pools to expand antigen-specific T cells; the TCRs were sequenced afterward. The PCR-positive dates, March through December 2020, came before the US Alpha, Beta and Delta variants. Per the germline V gene, CDR1 is SEHNR and CDR2 is FQNEAQ (reference sequence). V dropped 11 bases and J dropped 8; count of bases not matched to a gene: 11. There are 13 residues in the CDR3.

The sequence came from a human donor with COVID-19. The chain has TRBV7-9 and TRBJ1-2; 10 positions match TRBD1. Sequences were obtained from cultured CD4+ T cells from blood. CDR3 nucleotides: TGTGCCTCGACAGGGGGCGGGGGTTACGGCTACACCTTC. It is translated as CASTGGGGYGYTF.